A single sample gave rise to the 19 T cell receptor beta chains below, sequenced in a study of T-cell memory formation after mild COVID-19. TCRdb ran MiXCR on the 5' RACE reads and lists one entry per CDR3 protein. The sample lists 140,000 to 150,000 distinct CDR3 sequences, 19% occurring once. Sample: PBMCs or a T cell subset sorted from them (not recorded which). The receptors shown here come from an adult woman who had mild COVID-19 (a few samples of this study predate the infection). Cell type and time point are not known.

The chain has TRBV28 and TRBJ2-7; 9 bases align to TRBD2. The junction had 9 bases not matched to a gene; V was cut back by 3 bases and J by 3 bases. CDR1 MDHEN and CDR2 SYDVKM come from the germline V gene. The CDR3 totals 16 residues. CDR3 residues: CASSFSLAGLHYEQYF. Here the CDR3 DNA reads TGTGCCAGCAGTTTCTCCCTAGCGGGACTCCACTACGAGCAGTACTTC.

In this sample, this clonotype turned up a few times. The J gene is TRBJ2-7, the V gene TRBV2; 12 nucleotides match TRBD2. The CDR3 consists of 13 residues. Germline CDR1 reads SNHLY; CDR2 reads FYNNEI. V was clipped by 11 bases and J by 4 bases; unmatched bases: 6. The DNA of the CDR3 is TGTGCCGGCAACGGACTAGCGGGGTACGAGCAGTACTTC. Translated: CAGNGLAGYEQYF.

The count of this clonotype is one. The chain joins TRBV12-3 or TRBV12-4 to TRBJ1-1; no reliable D call. The CDR3 loop spans 12 amino acids. Trimming took off 2 bases at V and 5 bases at J, with 6 bases between the two ends. The CDR3 sequence: CASSLSWTEAFF. CDR3 bases: TGTGCCAGCAGTTTATCGTGGACTGAAGCTTTCTTT.

The gene calls are TRBV5-1 and TRBJ2-6; a possible D gene is TRBD2 (5 bases). The CDR3 consists of 16 residues. Trimming took 4 bases from V and 4 from J, leaving 15 bases between them. CDR1 SGHRS and CDR2 YFSETQ come from the germline V gene. CDR3 nucleotides: TGCGCCAGCAGCCCCGATCCGGGGATCGGGGCCAACGTCCTGACTTTC. Translation: CASSPDPGIGANVLTF.

This clonotype was counted ten times or more. V usage is TRBV20-1 and J usage is TRBJ2-1; perhaps D is TRBD1 or TRBD2 (6 bases each). Germline V CDR1 and CDR2: DFQATT, SNEGSKA (reference sequence). Deletions cut 6 bases from V and 5 bases from J, with 20 bases between. CDR3 length equals 15 residues. The CDR3 here is CSAAEVGGTHNEQFF. The CDR3 nucleotides read TGCAGTGCCGCAGAGGTGGGGGGCACTCACAATGAGCAGTTCTTC.

The rearrangement uses TRBV5-1 and TRBJ1-1; unclear D gene. Per the germline V gene, CDR1 is SGHRS and CDR2 is YFSETQ. CDR3 length: 12 residues. Deletions cut 8 bases from V and 4 bases from J, with 12 bases between. The CDR3 nucleotides read TGCGCCAGTACATCGGTAGGCACTGAAGCTTTCTTT. As protein: CASTSVGTEAFF.

This clonotype was counted between two and nine times. This chain uses TRBV5-1 with TRBJ2-1; possibly TRBD1 for D (6 bases). The CDR3 covers 14 residues. The V gene lost 7 bases and the J gene lost 0 bases, with 11 bases spanning the gap. The germline CDR1 and CDR2 sequences are SGHRS and YFSETQ. DNA for the CDR3: TGCGCCAGCCGTGGACAGAGCTCCTACAATGAGCAGTTCTTC. It yields the protein CASRGQSSYNEQFF.

This clonotype was picked up a small number of times. The gene calls are TRBV12-3 or TRBV12-4 and TRBJ2-3, with D possibly matching TRBD2 (5 bases). The V and J ends lost 3 bases and 3 bases respectively, with 7 bases between them. The CDR3 length is 13 residues. CDR3 region: CASSFLATDTQYF. CDR3 coding DNA: TGTGCCAGCAGTTTCTTAGCGACAGATACGCAGTATTTT.

V is TRBV7-6 and J is TRBJ1-4, with D possibly TRBD1 on 5 matching bases. Germline V gene data show CDR1 as SGHVS and CDR2 as FNYEAQ. The V and J ends lost 5 bases and 8 bases respectively, with 21 bases between them. The CDR3 extends over 16 amino acids. The CDR3 DNA is TGTGCCAGCAGCCGATCCCGGCCAGGGTCAGGAGAAAAACTGTTTTTT. It encodes CASSRSRPGSGEKLFF.

The sample holds a few counts of this clonotype. The J gene is TRBJ2-2, the V gene TRBV12-3 or TRBV12-4; TRBD1 matches at 7 bases. The CDR3 is 16 residues long. The junction had 11 bases not matched to a gene; V was cut back by 7 bases and J by 3 bases. The DNA of the CDR3 is TGTGCCAGCACCCCCTTTAGAGGGGGCGACACCGGGGAGCTGTTTTTT. It codes for CASTPFRGGDTGELFF.

This clonotype was detected many times. The V call is TRBV5-1, the J call TRBJ2-7; 7 bases agree with TRBD1. CDR3 length: 13 amino acids. The V and J ends lost 4 bases and 2 bases, in that order; junction bases with no gene match: 3. Germline CDR1 SGHRS, CDR2 YFSETQ. The CDR3 is CASSPGQTYEQYF. The CDR3 DNA reads as TGCGCCAGCAGCCCGGGACAGACCTACGAGCAGTACTTC.

There are a few counts of this clonotype. The chain joins TRBV11-1 to TRBJ2-3; 7 positions match TRBD2. The CDR3 spans 17 residues. J was trimmed by 6 bases and V by 4 bases; bases with no gene match: 16. Germline V gene data show CDR1 as SGHAT and CDR2 as FQDESV (reference sequence). CDR3 region: CASSSTALAGPRDTQYF. The DNA for the CDR3 is TGTGCCAGCAGCTCGACGGCCTTAGCGGGCCCTCGGGATACGCAGTATTTT.

This clonotype was observed a handful of times. The rearrangement links TRBV5-1 to TRBJ2-5; no definite D call. The germline V gene has CDR1 SGHRS and CDR2 YFSETQ. The V and J ends lost 5 bases and 2 bases respectively, with 13 bases between them. This CDR3 region has 14 residues. In DNA, the CDR3 is TGCGCCAGCAGATTATCATCTACTCAAGAGACCCAGTACTTC. As protein: CASRLSSTQETQYF.

This sequence joins TRBV12-3 or TRBV12-4 and TRBJ1-5, with 8 bases lining up with TRBD1. V shed 5 bases and J 10 bases; nucleotides not matched to a gene: 7. The CDR3 runs to 13 residues. CDR3 in DNA: TGTGCCAGCAGTGCGGACAGGGCGAGCCCCCAGCATTTT. Its translation: CASSADRASPQHF.

This clonotype was detected only a few times. This chain uses TRBV30 with TRBJ2-3; D unclear. Germline CDR1 GTSNPN, CDR2 SVGIG (reference sequence). This CDR3 comprises 11 residues. Trimming left V 4 bases short and J 5 bases short, with 7 bases between. CDR3 nucleotides: TGTGCCTGGATGGTAGGAGATACGCAGTATTTT. Protein sequence: CAWMVGDTQYF.

This clonotype was observed a handful of times. The V and J genes are TRBV12-3 or TRBV12-4 and TRBJ1-6, with 8 nucleotides matching TRBD1. With V trimmed by 3 bases and J by 7 bases, 8 bases remained unmatched. This CDR3 contains 16 residues. The CDR3 DNA follows: TGTGCCAGCAGTTTGCATTGGACAGGGAAAAATTCACCCCTCCACTTT. Amino acid sequence: CASSLHWTGKNSPLHF.

This clonotype has a count of ten or more. This chain joins TRBV12-3 or TRBV12-4 and TRBJ2-1; 8 nucleotides match TRBD2. V shed 3 bases and J 5 bases; nucleotides not matched to a gene: 9. This CDR3 is 16 amino acids long. CDR3 residues: CASSFGAGDFHNEQFF. For the CDR3, the DNA is TGTGCCAGCAGTTTCGGAGCGGGAGATTTTCACAATGAGCAGTTCTTC.

A few counts support this clonotype. The chain uses TRBV6-5 and TRBJ2-4; a possible D gene is TRBD2 (7 bases). The CDR3 is 16 residues long. Trimming removed 5 bases from V and 8 bases from J, with 22 bases in between. Germline V gene lookup returns CDR1 MNHEY and CDR2 SVGAGI. CDR3 sequence: CASSTLGGASVDIQYF. The CDR3 bases are TGTGCCAGCAGTACCCTAGGGGGGGCAAGTGTAGACATTCAGTACTTC.

The rearrangement joins TRBV6-5 to TRBJ2-7, with TRBD1 identical over 11 bases. The CDR3 consists of 14 residues. Germline loops: CDR1 MNHEY, CDR2 SVGAGI. V lost 3 bases, J lost 6 bases, and 4 bases stayed unmatched. The CDR3 DNA reads TGTGCCAGCAGTTATGGACAGGGGGCCGTCGAGCAGTACTTC. Protein: CASSYGQGAVEQYF.